The 20 T cell receptor beta chains given below trace back to one sample, sequenced in a study of regulatory T cells in long-lasting Graves disease. Time point specified: newly diagnosed GD, antithyroid drugs for less than 3 months. RNA extracted from PBMCs served as the sequencing template. Relying on iRepertoire HTBI primers and Arm-PCR of CDR3 regions, the team built TCR beta libraries. TCRdb redid the calling of the multiplex PCR reads with MiXCR, one entry per CDR3 protein. The sample lists about 350,000 distinct CDR3 sequences, 16% occurring once. This sample was shared with a second study, whose subject was T cells in Graves' hyperthyroidism and ophthalmopathy.

The sequenced sample was peripheral blood mononuclear cells (PBMCs), obtained at new diagnosis, from a patient treated with antithyroid drugs. The origin of the receptors is a man in his forties with Graves disease.

The rearrangement joins TRBV29-1 to TRBJ2-2; possibly TRBD1 or TRBD2 for D (5 bases each). The CDR3 covers 12 residues. The V gene's germline CDR1 is SQVTM and CDR2 ANQGSEA. V was pared by 4 bases and J by 6 bases, with 9 bases between. CDR3 sequence reads: CSVVGGAGELFF. CDR3 coding DNA: TGCAGCGTTGTTGGGGGTGCCGGGGAGCTGTTTTTT.

This clonotype has at least ten counts. This rearrangement joins TRBV2 to TRBJ1-5, with unresolved D. Trimming cost V 4 bases and J 1 base, with 5 bases left between them. CDR1 and CDR2 from the germline V gene are SNHLY and FYNNEI. CDR3 length: 13 amino acids. DNA for the CDR3: TGTGCCAGCAGTGCACCCAGCAATCAGCCCCAGCATTTT. Its protein is CASSAPSNQPQHF.

On this clonotype: One end of the junction varies from germline; a read error may be responsible. CDR3: CVSSVDPLSGNTIYF. The CDR3 DNA is TGTGTCAGCAGCGTCGACCCCCTCTCTGGAAACACCATATATTTT. This rearrangement joins TRBV9 to TRBJ1-3; D uncertain. Germline loops: CDR1 SGDLS, CDR2 YYNGEE. The CDR3 spans 15 residues.

This clonotype was observed at least ten times. The V call is TRBV6-1, the J call TRBJ2-1, with D possibly matching TRBD2 (7 bases). Germline CDR1 and CDR2: MNHNS and SASEGT. The V gene lost 7 bases and the J gene lost 6 bases, with 16 bases spanning the gap. The CDR3 loop spans 14 amino acids. DNA for the CDR3: TGTGCCAGCATGATGGGGGGGGGCTTCAATGAGCAGTTCTTC. As protein: CASMMGGGFNEQFF.

Notes on this clonotype: This likely came from a read error, as a far larger clone is one base away. This chain uses TRBV7-9 with TRBJ2-5, with D possibly matching TRBD1 (6 bases). Germline CDR1 is SEHNR and CDR2 is FQNEAQ (reference sequence). V was clipped by 5 bases and J by 5 bases, with 18 bases between them. This CDR3 comprises 15 residues. CDR3 DNA sequence: TGTGCCAGCAGCCGGAATCAAGGGGGAGAGGAGACCCAGTACTTC. This gives the protein CASSRNQGGEETQYF.

This clonotype appeared many times. This rearrangement joins TRBV28 to TRBJ2-1; TRBD2 agrees at 10 bases. Germline assignment: CDR1 MDHEN and CDR2 SYDVKM. V trimming: 10 bases; J trimming: 11 bases; junction bases outside the gene matches: 14. The CDR3 is made up of 14 amino acids. The CDR3 reads CATSSGGPVTQQFF. DNA of the CDR3: TGTGCCACCTCTAGCGGGGGCCCTGTTACCCAGCAGTTCTTC.

The sample holds a few counts of this clonotype. V usage is TRBV6-2 or TRBV6-3 and J usage is TRBJ2-2, with D perhaps TRBD1 (5 bases). Germline CDR1 and CDR2: MNHEY and SVGEGT. This CDR3 region has 17 residues. The V and J ends lost 1 base and 4 bases respectively, with 16 bases between them. CDR3 sequence: CASSYWGSRRTTGELFF. CDR3 nucleotides: TGTGCCAGCAGTTACTGGGGCAGTAGGCGGACCACCGGGGAGCTGTTTTTT.

This clonotype was seen a handful of times. One end of the junction is discordant with germline, which a read error may explain. The chain employs TRBV5-1 and TRBJ2-4, with 11 bases that match TRBD1. The germline V gene has CDR1 SGHRS and CDR2 YFSETQ. This CDR3 has 14 residues. CDR3 residues: CASSWTGGLNIQYF. The CDR3 bases are TGTGCCAGCAGCTGGACAGGGGGCCTAAACATTCAGTACTTC.

The table lists this clonotype with many counts. Here the CDR3 reads CASKLWPTRAETQYF. The CDR3 region has the DNA TGTGCCAGCAAGCTGTGGCCGACAAGGGCTGAGACCCAGTACTTC. The chain combines TRBV6-1 with TRBJ2-5; D is unresolved. This CDR3 is built from 15 residues. Trimming stripped 7 bases from V and 5 bases from J, with 20 bases between. Germline V lookup: CDR1 MNHNS, CDR2 SASEGT.

Ten or more counts support this clonotype. This chain links TRBV6-2 or TRBV6-3 with TRBJ2-7; D remains ambiguous. Germline lookup yields CDR1 MNHEY and CDR2 SVGEGT. V was cut by 0 bases and J by 1 base, with 10 bases left in between. The CDR3 extends over 15 amino acids. In DNA form, the CDR3 reads TGTGCCAGCAGTTACTCCCCGGACGGTTCCTACGAGCAGTACTTC. Translation: CASSYSPDGSYEQYF.

This clonotype occurred a few times. A read error may explain this, as a much larger clone is one base away. The V call is TRBV20-1, the J call TRBJ2-7; D unclear. Germline values: CDR1 DFQATT, CDR2 SNEGSKA (reference sequence). V was pared by 4 bases and J by 5 bases, with 15 bases between. This CDR3 has 13 amino acids. The DNA of the CDR3 is TGCAGTGCTAAGTTGGATGTTAGGGACGAGCAGTACTTC. This encodes CSAKLDVRDEQYF.

The sample holds a few counts of this clonotype. V is TRBV25-1 and J is TRBJ2-7; D perhaps matches TRBD1 (5 bases). Germline CDR1 reads MGHDK; CDR2 reads SYGVNS. The CDR3 loop spans 11 amino acids. The CDR3 sequence is CATGPWYEQYF. The CDR3, as DNA: TGTGCTACAGGCCCGTGGTACGAGCAGTACTTC.

This clonotype was found many times. V gene TRBV28 combines with J gene TRBJ2-7; tentative D call: TRBD1 (6 bases). The CDR3 consists of 15 residues. Trimming took 4 bases from V and 3 from J, leaving 16 bases between them. Germline V CDR1 and CDR2: MDHEN, SYDVKM. CDR3 region: CASSSQGQLDYEQYF. CDR3 DNA sequence: TGTGCCAGCAGTTCGCAAGGACAGCTAGACTACGAGCAGTACTTC. Combining the CDR3 with reference TRBV28 and TRBJ2-7 gives the whole variable domain DVKVTQSSRYLVKRTGEKVFLECVQDMDHENMFWYRQDPGLGLRLIYFSYDVKMKEKGDIPEGYSVSREKKERFSLILESASTNQTSMYLCASSSQGQLDYEQYFGPGTRLTVT.

A few counts support this clonotype. V usage is TRBV28 and J usage is TRBJ2-3, with D tentatively TRBD1 (5 bases). The CDR3 has 14 amino acids. Trimming took off 4 bases at V and 6 bases at J, with 14 bases between the two ends. Germline loops: CDR1 MDHEN, CDR2 SYDVKM. The CDR3 is CASSSPSGWDTQYF. In DNA, the CDR3 is TGTGCCAGCAGTTCCCCTTCAGGGTGGGATACGCAGTATTTT.

This clonotype was recorded a few times. This chain joins TRBV19 and TRBJ2-1; maybe TRBD1 (5 bases). Germline-derived CDR1 and CDR2 are LNHDA and SQIVND (reference sequence). CDR3 length: 15 residues. V gave up 3 bases and J gave up 9 bases, with 18 bases separating them. CDR3 in amino acids: CASSMGPFDGSEQFF. The CDR3 DNA is TGTGCCAGTAGTATGGGGCCCTTTGACGGCTCTGAGCAGTTCTTC.

In this sample, this clonotype turned up many times. V is TRBV10-3 and J is TRBJ2-3, with 12 bases lining up with TRBD2. Trimming removed 10 bases from V and 4 bases from J; junction bases left unmatched: 15. This CDR3 spans 17 amino acids. Germline assignment: CDR1 ENHRY and CDR2 SYGVKD. The CDR3 loop is CATIHPLAGGPADTQYF. For the CDR3, the DNA is TGTGCCACCATCCACCCCCTAGCGGGGGGGCCAGCAGATACGCAGTATTTT.

The rearrangement joins TRBV29-1 to TRBJ1-2, with 8 bases matching TRBD1. V was clipped by 4 bases and J by 6 bases; unmatched bases: 10. Germline CDR1 reads SQVTM; CDR2 reads ANQGSEA. The CDR3 contains 14 residues. The CDR3 DNA is TGCAGCGTTGCCGCTAGACAGGGGCTTCATGGCTACACCTTC. It is translated as CSVAARQGLHGYTF.

At least ten counts were recorded for this clonotype. The chain employs TRBV4-1 and TRBJ1-1, with TRBD1 as a possible D gene (6 bases). The length of the CDR3 is 15 residues. The V gene's germline CDR1 is MGHRA and CDR2 YSYEKL. Trimming pared 2 bases from V and 3 bases from J, leaving 13 bases between. CDR3 in amino acids: CASSQTGTADTEAFF. CDR3 in DNA: TGCGCCAGCAGCCAAACAGGGACGGCTGACACTGAAGCTTTCTTT.

The chain links TRBV18 to TRBJ2-7; TRBD2 matches 14 bases. J gave up 6 bases and V 3 bases, and 7 bases lay outside the gene matches. The CDR3 extends over 16 amino acids. From germline, CDR1 is KGHSH and CDR2 LQKENI. CDR3 region: CASSPETSGGAGEQYF. The CDR3 nucleotides are TGTGCCAGCTCACCTGAGACTAGCGGGGGGGCCGGCGAGCAGTACTTC.

This clonotype showed up many times. The rearrangement links TRBV18 to TRBJ1-1; no firm D call. Per the germline V gene, CDR1 is KGHSH and CDR2 is LQKENI. The CDR3 consists of 17 residues. Trimming removed 5 bases at V and 11 bases at J, with 30 bases between. This CDR3 is CASSTENGRSYALKAFF. CDR3 nucleotides: TGTGCCAGCTCAACTGAGAACGGGCGGAGCTATGCACTGAAGGCTTTCTTT.